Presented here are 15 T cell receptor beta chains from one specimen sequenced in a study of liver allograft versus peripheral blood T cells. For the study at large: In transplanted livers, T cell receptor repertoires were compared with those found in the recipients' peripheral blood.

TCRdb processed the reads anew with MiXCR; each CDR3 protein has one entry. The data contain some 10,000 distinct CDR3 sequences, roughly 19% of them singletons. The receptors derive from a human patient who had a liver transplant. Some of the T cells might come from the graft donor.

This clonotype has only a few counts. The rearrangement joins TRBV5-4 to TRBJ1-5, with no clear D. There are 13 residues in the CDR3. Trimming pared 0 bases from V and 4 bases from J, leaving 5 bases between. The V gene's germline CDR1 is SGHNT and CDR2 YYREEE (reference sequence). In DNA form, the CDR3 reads TGTGCCAGCAGCTTGGATGAGAATCAGCCCCAGCATTTT. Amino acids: CASSLDENQPQHF.

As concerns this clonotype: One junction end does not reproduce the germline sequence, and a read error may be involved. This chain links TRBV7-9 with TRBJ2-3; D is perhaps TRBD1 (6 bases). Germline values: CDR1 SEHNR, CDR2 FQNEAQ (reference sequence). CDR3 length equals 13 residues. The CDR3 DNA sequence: TGTGCCAGCAGCTTACAGGGGCCAGATATGCAGTATTTT. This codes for CASSLQGPDMQYF.

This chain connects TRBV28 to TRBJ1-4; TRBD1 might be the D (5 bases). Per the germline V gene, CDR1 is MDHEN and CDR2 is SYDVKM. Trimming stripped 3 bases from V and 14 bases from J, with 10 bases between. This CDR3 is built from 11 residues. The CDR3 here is CASSLGVGLFF. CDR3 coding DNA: TGTGCCAGCAGTTTGGGGGTTGGCCTGTTTTTT.

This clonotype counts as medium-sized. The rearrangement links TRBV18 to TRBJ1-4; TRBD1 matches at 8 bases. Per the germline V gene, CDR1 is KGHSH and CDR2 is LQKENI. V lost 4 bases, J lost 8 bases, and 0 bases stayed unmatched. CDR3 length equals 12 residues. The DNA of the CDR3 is TGTGCCAGCTCACGACAGGGGGAAAAACTGTTTTTT. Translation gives CASSRQGEKLFF.

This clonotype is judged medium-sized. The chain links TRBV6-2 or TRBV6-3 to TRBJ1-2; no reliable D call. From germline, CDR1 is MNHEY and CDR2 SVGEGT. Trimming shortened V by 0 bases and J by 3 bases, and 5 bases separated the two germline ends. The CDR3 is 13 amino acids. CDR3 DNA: TGTGCCAGCAGTTACTCGAAGGACTATGGCTACACCTTC. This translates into CASSYSKDYGYTF.

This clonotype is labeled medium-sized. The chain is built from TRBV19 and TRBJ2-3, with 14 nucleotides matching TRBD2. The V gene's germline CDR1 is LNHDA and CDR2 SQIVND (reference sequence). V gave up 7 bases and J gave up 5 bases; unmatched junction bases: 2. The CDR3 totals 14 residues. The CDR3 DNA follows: TGTGCCAGTATGGGACTAGCGGGGGTAGATACGCAGTATTTT. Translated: CASMGLAGVDTQYF.

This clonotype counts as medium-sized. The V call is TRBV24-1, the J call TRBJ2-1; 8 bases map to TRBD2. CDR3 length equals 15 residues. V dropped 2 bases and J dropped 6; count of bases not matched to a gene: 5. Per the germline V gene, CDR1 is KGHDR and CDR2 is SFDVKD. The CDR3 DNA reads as TGTGCCACCAGTGATTCTGGACTAGCCCTCAATGAGCAGTTCTTC. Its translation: CATSDSGLALNEQFF.

The CDR3 here is CASSDWSSGNSPLHF. CDR3 coding DNA: TGTGCCAGCAGTGATTGGTCGTCGGGGAATTCACCCCTCCACTTT. This chain links TRBV25-1 with TRBJ1-6; no firm D call. The CDR3 is made up of 15 amino acids. V was shortened by 3 bases and J by 7 bases, with 13 bases between the two germline ends. In germline, CDR1 is MGHDK, CDR2 SYGVNS.

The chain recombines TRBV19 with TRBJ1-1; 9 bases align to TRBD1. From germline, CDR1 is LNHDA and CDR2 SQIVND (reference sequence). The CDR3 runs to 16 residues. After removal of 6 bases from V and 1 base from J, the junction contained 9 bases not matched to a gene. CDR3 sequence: CASRPGVGQGNTEAFF. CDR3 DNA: TGTGCCAGTAGGCCCGGCGTGGGACAGGGGAACACTGAAGCTTTCTTT.

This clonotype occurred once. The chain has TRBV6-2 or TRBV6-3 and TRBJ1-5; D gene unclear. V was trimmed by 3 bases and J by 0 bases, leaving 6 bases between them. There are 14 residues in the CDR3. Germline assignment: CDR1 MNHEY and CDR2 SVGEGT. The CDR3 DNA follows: TGTGCCAGCAGTTATCTCTATAGCAATCAGCCCCAGCATTTT. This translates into CASSYLYSNQPQHF.

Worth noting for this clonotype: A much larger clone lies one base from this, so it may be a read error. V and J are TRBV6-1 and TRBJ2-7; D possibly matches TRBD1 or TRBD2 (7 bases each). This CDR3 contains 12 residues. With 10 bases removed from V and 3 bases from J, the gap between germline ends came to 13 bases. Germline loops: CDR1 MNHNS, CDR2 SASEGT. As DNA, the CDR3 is TGTGCCACCTCCAGGGGGGGCTACGAGCAGTACTTC. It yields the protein CATSRGGYEQYF.

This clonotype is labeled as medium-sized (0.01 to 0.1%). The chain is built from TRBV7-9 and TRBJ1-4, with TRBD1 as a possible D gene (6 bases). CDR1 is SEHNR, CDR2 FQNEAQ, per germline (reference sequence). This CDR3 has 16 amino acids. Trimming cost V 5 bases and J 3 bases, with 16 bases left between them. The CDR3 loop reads CASSPDSGAPNEKLFF. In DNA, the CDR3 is TGTGCCAGCAGCCCGGACTCAGGGGCGCCTAATGAAAAACTGTTTTTT.

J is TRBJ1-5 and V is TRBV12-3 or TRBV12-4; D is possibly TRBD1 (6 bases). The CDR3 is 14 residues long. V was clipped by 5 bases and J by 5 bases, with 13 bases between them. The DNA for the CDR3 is TGTGCCAGCAGTCTTGCACAGGGAGATCAGCCCCAGCATTTT. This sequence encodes CASSLAQGDQPQHF.

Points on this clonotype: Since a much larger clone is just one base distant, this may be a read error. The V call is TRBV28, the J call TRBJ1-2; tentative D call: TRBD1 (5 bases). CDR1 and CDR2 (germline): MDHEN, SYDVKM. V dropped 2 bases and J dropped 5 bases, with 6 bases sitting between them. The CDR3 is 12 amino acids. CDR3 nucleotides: TGTGCCAGCAGTTTACGGGGGTATGGCTACACCTTC. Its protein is CASSLRGYGYTF.

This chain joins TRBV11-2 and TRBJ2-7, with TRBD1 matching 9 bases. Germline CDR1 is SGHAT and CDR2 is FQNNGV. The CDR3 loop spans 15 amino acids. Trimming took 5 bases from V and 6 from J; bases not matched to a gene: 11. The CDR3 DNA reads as TGTGCCAGCAGCCTGCTTGGACAGGGGCTCTCCGAGCAGTACTTC. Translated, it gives CASSLLGQGLSEQYF.